Listed here are 24 T cell receptor beta chains from one sample, sequenced in a study of CD8 T cells in ankylosing spondylitis. One entry per CDR3 protein results from TCRdb running MiXCR on the 5' RACE reads. The sample lists a few hundred thousand distinct CDR3 sequences, 18% occurring once. Material for sequencing was blood, either unsorted or a sorted T cell fraction (not recorded which). The receptors shown here come from a male donor with ankylosing spondylitis or in good health (not recorded which).

This clonotype occurred a few times. The rearrangement uses TRBV27 and TRBJ2-7, with D maybe TRBD2 (6 bases). Trimming removed 5 bases from V and 0 bases from J, with 17 bases in between. The germline CDR1 and CDR2 sequences are MNHEY and SMNVEV (reference sequence). The CDR3 extends over 16 amino acids. Here the CDR3 reads CASSPPGTWSSYEQYF. DNA for the CDR3: TGTGCCAGCAGTCCACCCGGGACTTGGAGCTCCTACGAGCAGTACTTC.

The CDR3 spells CSALDRAVGYYEQYF. For the CDR3, the DNA is TGCAGTGCATTGGACAGGGCGGTGGGGTACTACGAGCAGTACTTC. The chain carries TRBV20-1 and TRBJ2-7; 8 bases match TRBD1. Germline V gives CDR1 DFQATT, CDR2 SNEGSKA (reference sequence). V gave up 6 bases and J gave up 3 bases; unmatched junction bases: 13. The CDR3 runs 15 residues.

The chain has TRBV6-2 or TRBV6-3 and TRBJ2-1; the D gene is possibly TRBD2 (6 bases). The CDR3 runs to 15 residues. V shed 7 bases and J shed 3 bases, with 16 bases lying between them. CDR1 and CDR2 (germline): MNHEY, SVGEGT. The CDR3 region is CASTYPGVFYNEQFF. CDR3 bases: TGTGCCAGCACCTATCCGGGGGTCTTCTACAATGAGCAGTTCTTC.

This clonotype was seen a handful of times. V is TRBV28 and J is TRBJ2-5; 8 nucleotides line up with TRBD2. The V gene's germline CDR1 is MDHEN and CDR2 SYDVKM. This CDR3 has 16 residues. The ends lost 4 bases at V and 2 bases at J; junction bases unmatched: 9. The DNA for the CDR3 is TGTGCCAGCAGTTCCGACTTAGCGGGACTTCAAGAGACCCAGTACTTC. Translated, it gives CASSSDLAGLQETQYF.

This clonotype was detected only a few times. CDR3 sequence reads: CASSYRTGVARSYNEQFF. The CDR3 bases are TGTGCCAGCAGTTACCGGACGGGAGTGGCGAGGTCCTACAATGAGCAGTTCTTC. The V and J genes are TRBV6-2 or TRBV6-3 and TRBJ2-1, with D tentatively TRBD2 (6 bases). Per germline, CDR1 MNHEY and CDR2 SVGEGT. The CDR3 runs to 18 residues. V gave up 2 bases and J gave up 1 base, with 18 bases separating them.

This clonotype appeared many times. This chain connects TRBV29-1 to TRBJ2-7; 7 bases match TRBD2. The junction had 8 bases not matched to a gene; V was cut back by 6 bases and J by 3 bases. This CDR3 spans 13 amino acids. Germline V gives CDR1 SQVTM, CDR2 ANQGSEA. The CDR3 DNA reads as TGCAGCGTCAGCGGACTAGGCGACTACGAGCAGTACTTC. The encoded protein is CSVSGLGDYEQYF.

This chain connects TRBV29-1 to TRBJ2-2; TRBD2 matches 12 bases. CDR3 size: 15 residues. V was clipped by 6 bases and J by 7 bases; unmatched bases: 9. Germline CDR1 SQVTM, CDR2 ANQGSEA. The chain's CDR3 is CSVRLAGEMDGELFF. The CDR3 DNA follows: TGCAGCGTCCGACTAGCGGGAGAGATGGACGGGGAGCTGTTTTTT.

A few counts support this clonotype. The chain has TRBV27 and TRBJ2-1; TRBD2 is a possible D gene (6 bases). Trimming cost V 6 bases and J 3 bases, with 9 bases left between them. The CDR3 is 13 amino acids. Per the germline V gene, CDR1 is MNHEY and CDR2 is SMNVEV (reference sequence). The CDR3 reads CASSISGYNEQFF. CDR3 sequence (DNA): TGTGCCAGCAGCATTAGCGGCTACAATGAGCAGTTCTTC.

This clonotype has just a few counts. This chain uses TRBV28 with TRBJ2-5; D is undetermined. Germline V gene lookup returns CDR1 MDHEN and CDR2 SYDVKM. The CDR3 contains 16 residues. Trimming stripped 4 bases from V and 2 bases from J, with 17 bases between. The CDR3 DNA reads TGTGCCAGCAGTTCCACCCCCGGTGACAAGCAAGAGACCCAGTACTTC. This codes for CASSSTPGDKQETQYF.

Of note for this clonotype: At one end the junction does not follow the germline gene, possibly because of a read error. The gene calls are TRBV10-2 and TRBJ2-2; TRBD2 matches at 14 bases. CDR1 and CDR2 (germline): WSHSY, SAAADI. This CDR3 spans 16 amino acids. The CDR3 sequence: CARSEGTSGSTGELFF. In DNA, the CDR3 is TGCGCCAGGAGTGAAGGGACTAGCGGGAGTACCGGGGAGCTTTTTTTT.

This clonotype was found a few times. CDR3 amino acids: CASRDHSPNEQFF. CDR3 nucleotides: TGTGCCAGCAGGGATCACAGTCCCAATGAGCAGTTCTTC. This rearrangement joins TRBV6-2 or TRBV6-3 to TRBJ2-1; D ambiguous. The germline CDR1 and CDR2 sequences are MNHEY and SVGEGT. Trimming took off 6 bases at V and 6 bases at J, with 12 bases between the two ends. The CDR3 is made up of 13 amino acids.

In this sample, this clonotype turned up many times. The chain recombines TRBV29-1 with TRBJ2-7; D could derive from TRBD1 or TRBD2 (5 bases each). CDR1 and CDR2 (germline): SQVTM, ANQGSEA. Trimming took 0 bases from V and 0 from J, leaving 12 bases between them. This CDR3 is built from 15 residues. For the CDR3, the DNA is TGCAGCGTTGAAGAAGAGGGCCAGGGCTCCTACGAGCAGTACTTC. This encodes CSVEEEGQGSYEQYF.

This clonotype was detected a few times. V usage is TRBV27 and J usage is TRBJ1-2; TRBD1 is a possible D gene (5 bases). The V gene lost 8 bases and the J gene lost 2 bases, with 12 bases spanning the gap. CDR3 size: 13 residues. Looked up from germline, CDR1 is MNHEY and CDR2 is SMNVEV (reference sequence). CDR3 region: CASGPGGNYGYTF. For the CDR3, the DNA is TGTGCCAGCGGACCCGGGGGAAACTATGGCTACACCTTC.

V gene TRBV4-1 combines with J gene TRBJ2-7, with D perhaps matching TRBD2 (6 bases). CDR3 length: 15 residues. Germline CDR1 reads MGHRA; CDR2 reads YSYEKL. Trimming pared 1 base from V and 1 base from J, leaving 11 bases between. The chain's CDR3 is CASSQGLAPSYEQYF. DNA of the CDR3: TGCGCCAGCAGCCAAGGGCTAGCGCCGTCCTACGAGCAGTACTTC.

This clonotype was seen a few times. This chain links TRBV7-9 with TRBJ2-7; D is perhaps TRBD1 (5 bases). This CDR3 is 12 amino acids long. Trimming stripped 5 bases from V and 3 bases from J, with 8 bases between. Germline lookup yields CDR1 SEHNR and CDR2 FQNEAQ (reference sequence). The CDR3 loop reads CASSKGVYEQYF. The CDR3 nucleotides are TGTGCCAGCAGCAAAGGGGTCTACGAGCAGTACTTC. The full variable domain, its missing parts supplied by reference TRBV7-9 and TRBJ2-7, is DTGVSQNPRHKITKRGQNVTFRCDPISEHNRLYWYRQTLGQGPEFLTYFQNEAQLEKSRLLSDRFSAERPKGSFSTLEIQRTEQGDSAMYLCASSKGVYEQYFGPGTRLTVT.

This clonotype was seen only a few times. The V gene is TRBV7-2, the J gene TRBJ2-3, with 8 bases matching TRBD2. The germline gives CDR1 SGHTA, CDR2 FQGNSA. V dropped 2 bases and J dropped 2; count of bases not matched to a gene: 9. The CDR3 covers 17 residues. The CDR3 bases are TGTGCCAGCAGCTTAAAGGCGGGAGGACCCCACACAGATACGCAGTATTTT. Protein: CASSLKAGGPHTDTQYF.

This chain joins TRBV20-1 and TRBJ2-2; a possible D gene is TRBD1 (6 bases). CDR1 and CDR2 from the germline V gene are DFQATT and SNEGSKA (reference sequence). Deletions cut 2 bases from V and 0 bases from J, with 10 bases between. The CDR3 has 15 amino acids. The DNA for the CDR3 is TGCAGTGCTAGACCCCAGGGGTCGAACACCGGGGAGCTGTTTTTT. It yields the protein CSARPQGSNTGELFF.

In this sample, this clonotype turned up many times. The chain uses TRBV5-1 and TRBJ2-3; 7 bases are shared with TRBD1. The germline V gene has CDR1 SGHRS and CDR2 YFSETQ. Germline trimming cut 4 bases from V and 4 bases from J; bases unmatched to any gene: 3. The CDR3 runs 13 residues. CDR3 DNA: TGCGCCAGCAGCGGGGACAGCCCAGATACGCAGTATTTT. Translating gives CASSGDSPDTQYF.

The sample holds a few counts of this clonotype. The CDR3 loop reads CASSLYRDSNQPQHF. In DNA form, the CDR3 reads TGTGCCAGCAGCTTATACCGAGATAGCAATCAGCCCCAGCATTTT. The chain carries TRBV7-6 and TRBJ1-5; D is unresolved. CDR3 length: 15 residues. Germline CDR1 reads SGHVS; CDR2 reads FNYEAQ. V was pared by 2 bases and J by 0 bases, with 8 bases between.

This clonotype turned up a few times. The CDR3 spells CASSPLGSIGEQYF. DNA of the CDR3: TGTGCCAGCAGCCCCCTCGGGAGTATTGGCGAGCAGTACTTC. The chain joins TRBV25-1 to TRBJ2-7, with D possibly TRBD2 on 6 matching bases. V was clipped by 6 bases and J by 6 bases, with 18 bases between them. CDR1 is MGHDK and CDR2 is SYGVNS in the germline V gene. The CDR3 runs to 14 residues.

This clonotype was found a few times. This chain uses TRBV20-1 with TRBJ2-7; 13 nucleotides line up with TRBD2. Germline-derived CDR1 and CDR2 are DFQATT and SNEGSKA (reference sequence). The trim removed 3 bases at V and 4 bases at J, leaving 3 bases unmatched. This CDR3 region has 14 residues. The chain's CDR3 is CSARELAGGYEQYF. CDR3 nucleotide sequence: TGCAGTGCTAGGGAACTAGCGGGAGGGTACGAGCAGTACTTC.

V is TRBV7-3 and J is TRBJ2-3; a weak D match, TRBD2 (6 bases). The CDR3 loop spans 16 amino acids. Looked up from germline, CDR1 is SGHTA and CDR2 is FQGTGA. V was shortened by 1 base and J by 3 bases, with 14 bases between the two germline ends. The CDR3 coding sequence is TGTGCCAGCAGCTTAAGCGGGACCCCCGGAACAGATACGCAGTATTTT. Its translation is CASSLSGTPGTDTQYF.

There are a few counts of this clonotype. The V and J genes are TRBV7-9 and TRBJ2-1, with D unresolved. This CDR3 spans 15 amino acids. Germline loops: CDR1 SEHNR, CDR2 FQNEAQ (reference sequence). V lost 0 bases and J lost 8, with 14 bases in between. CDR3 residues: CASSLAGSSDDEQFF. The CDR3 bases are TGTGCCAGCAGCTTAGCCGGGTCATCAGACGATGAGCAGTTCTTC. Using reference TRBV7-9 and TRBJ2-1 for the parts outside the CDR3, the full variable domain is DTGVSQNPRHKITKRGQNVTFRCDPISEHNRLYWYRQTLGQGPEFLTYFQNEAQLEKSRLLSDRFSAERPKGSFSTLEIQRTEQGDSAMYLCASSLAGSSDDEQFFGPGTRLTVL.

This clonotype has just a few counts. This rearrangement joins TRBV4-3 to TRBJ2-7, with 8 bases matching TRBD1. The junction had 6 bases not matched to a gene; V was cut back by 9 bases and J by 2 bases. The CDR3 is 13 residues long. Per the germline V gene, CDR1 is LGHNA and CDR2 is YSLEER. The CDR3 region is CARRDRRAYEQYF. The CDR3 DNA reads as TGCGCCAGGAGGGACAGGAGGGCCTACGAGCAGTACTTC.